This T cell receptor (beta chain) was retrieved from a study of blood T cells in healthy people across ages (dated by TCRdb to the mid-2010s). In terms of the full investigation: In model experiments, template switching captured about one uniquely barcoded TCR beta cDNA molecule for every two T cells. Age-related changes in TCR beta repertoire diversity were measured in the study by deep sequencing normalized with unique cDNA molecular identifiers. Two additional independent replicas of 1 million unique cDNA reads from the same blood draw were analyzed for two donors (one aged 18 to 30 and one aged 80 or older). To avoid experimental bias, donors of different ages were distributed randomly across sequencing lanes. Four age groups were formed from the donors: young (average roughly 15 years), middle-aged (just under 40), aged (about 62) and long-lived (approximately 78). Results and caveats for the whole study, not just this receptor: The percentage of naive T cells measured by flow cytometry correlated strongly with observed TCR beta diversity. Bulk unsorted PBMC profiling prevented conclusive comparison of naive and antigen-experienced compartments. Observed TCR beta diversity per million T cells fell roughly linearly with age, and a significant reduction was already apparent by age roughly 41. The long-lived group showed more naive CD4+ T cells, fewer expanded clones and increased TCR diversity than the aged group, suggesting age selection. Estimates of total diversity based on one million sequenced T cells were regarded as lower bounds and as underestimates. The CMV infection status of donors was not known, potentially confounding age-related changes in expanded clonotypes.

Libraries were made using 5' RACE. TCRdb shows the sequencer as Illumina HiSeq 2500. A second PCR of about 6 to 12 cycles was performed with a sample-barcoded 5' primer and a J-beta primer mix. A template-switch 5' adaptor carrying 12 random nucleotides introduced a unique molecular identifier onto each TCR beta cDNA molecule. At least 2.5 million CDR3-containing paired-end reads were obtained from each sample. First-strand cDNA synthesis was performed from all RNA using the Mint cDNA synthesis kit, with priming by a TRBC-specific oligonucleotide. Following uracil-DNA glycosylase treatment, all cDNA underwent a first 18-cycle PCR with the universal primers M1SS and BC2_uni_R. In the source study's methods: Each sample was normalized by randomly selecting 1 million high-quality reads, each carrying a distinct molecular identifier. Instead of being binned into consensus sequences, reads with shared molecular identifiers were discarded. MiTCR, set to a Q25 quality threshold and the strictest error-elimination algorithm, was used for CDR3 identification, clonotype clustering and error correction. A nonparametric unseen species model with Euler transformation was used to estimate lower-bound total TCR beta diversity. TCRdb reran the public reads through fastp at Q25 and MiXCR, keeping productive beta chains. Records with the same CDR3 protein are collapsed into one entry carrying the most frequent genes and DNA. The V and J calls were not made by the authors but by TCRdb's processing. This sample has around 1,600,000 distinct CDR3 sequences in its table, and approximately 43% of those were observed once. Jointly, the top ten make up 4% of the sample.

The 39 donors, aged about 6 to 95 years, were systemically healthy Caucasian individuals from Russia. Around 10 milliliters of peripheral blood were collected from each donor into EDTA-treated Vacutainer tubes. Ficoll-Paque density-gradient centrifugation was used to isolate PBMCs, with at least 7 million obtained per sample. Total RNA, at least 5 micrograms per sample, was extracted from PBMCs with Trizol reagent. For every donor, an aliquot of PBMCs went through flow cytometry to measure the percentages of naive CD45RAhigh/CD27high T cells. This clonotype appeared many times. The clone's antigen remains unknown. It has no much larger one-base neighbor in the sample; base qualities were not kept. CDR1 and CDR2, looked up from the germline V gene, are SGHTA and FQGNSA. Spanning cysteine to phenylalanine, the CDR3 consists of 15 amino acids. Of the read, only the CDR3 DNA is kept; its 45 bases are in frame from base 1. V and J lose 2 bases and 2 bases, and a span of 10 bases separates them.

Recombination joined TRBV7-2 with TRBJ2-1; TRBD1 could be the D gene, as 5 bases match. The sequence was obtained from a woman under 30 in good health. The sample comprised blood. The CDR3 corresponds to CASSLWQGPYNEQFF. The sequence in DNA is TGTGCCAGCAGCTTATGGCAGGGTCCCTACAATGAGCAGTTCTTC.